The 28 T cell receptor beta chains below were found in one sample sequenced in a study of OX40 agonist ivuxolimab in advanced cancers. TCRdb keeps only in-frame clones here, not all; method: immunoSEQ multiplex PCR. The table records over 35,000 clones, about nine tenths of them present only once. The sequencing here drew on CD4+ or CD8+ T cells sorted from blood, taken in a trial of the OX40 agonist ivuxolimab. Receptor source: an adult with an advanced solid tumor such as melanoma, head and neck, liver or kidney cancer.

This chain connects TRBV7-9 to TRBJ2-5; no clear D gene. The CDR3 is made up of 14 amino acids. Germline V CDR1 and CDR2: SEHNR, FQNEAQ (reference sequence). Trimming removed 5 bases from V and 4 bases from J, with 14 bases in between. The CDR3 region has the DNA TGTGCCAGCAGCGATCATGGACCGATAGAGACCCAGTACTTC. It yields the protein CASSDHGPIETQYF.

This clone was seen a few times. J is TRBJ1-5 and V is TRBV23-1; no clear D gene. TRBV23-1 is assigned to the ORF class and has an uncertain function. V was shortened by 5 bases and J by 0 bases, with 11 bases between the two germline ends. The CDR3 totals 15 residues. The CDR3 DNA sequence: TGCGCCAGCAGTTACAAAGGTGATAGCAATCAGCCCCAGCATTTT. This gives the protein CASSYKGDSNQPQHF.

V usage is TRBV28 and J usage is TRBJ2-3; D is possibly TRBD2 (6 bases). The germline gives CDR1 MDHEN, CDR2 SYDVKM. With 3 bases removed from V and 12 bases from J, the gap between germline ends came to 10 bases. This CDR3 is 11 amino acids long. The DNA of the CDR3 is TGTGCCAGCAGTTTCGGGACTCTTCAGTATTTT. Translating it yields CASSFGTLQYF. Combining the CDR3 with reference TRBV28 and TRBJ2-3 gives the whole variable domain DVKVTQSSRYLVKRTGEKVFLECVQDMDHENMFWYRQDPGLGLRLIYFSYDVKMKEKGDIPEGYSVSREKKERFSLILESASTNQTSMYLCASSFGTLQYFGPGTRLTVL.

The J gene is TRBJ2-2, the V gene TRBV5-1; 8 bases align to TRBD1. The CDR3 sequence is 15 residues long. Germline V gene sequence: CDR1 SGHRS, CDR2 YFSETQ. J lost 5 bases, V lost 4 bases, and 7 bases had no gene match. CDR3 sequence reads: CASSKGQGGTGELFF. CDR3 coding DNA: TGCGCCAGCAGCAAAGGACAGGGCGGGACCGGGGAGCTGTTTTTT.

The rearrangement joins TRBV6-5 to TRBJ2-3; D is perhaps TRBD2 (5 bases). The germline gives CDR1 MNHEY, CDR2 SVGAGI. The ends were cut back, 4 bases at V and 6 bases at J, with 17 bases in the middle. CDR3 length: 15 amino acids. CDR3 bases: TGTGCCAGCAGTTTTTCGGGAACCCATTTGGATACGCAGTATTTT. Residues: CASSFSGTHLDTQYF.

This rearrangement joins TRBV4-1 to TRBJ1-2, with a tentative D call TRBD1 (5 bases). The length of the CDR3 is 13 residues. The germline gives CDR1 MGHRA, CDR2 YSYEKL. V lost 4 bases, J lost 7 bases, and 13 bases lay in between. The CDR3 region has the DNA TGCGCCAGCAGCCCCACGGGGGGGGTTGGCTACACCTTC. Its protein is CASSPTGGVGYTF.

This clone was found once. Here the CDR3 reads CAWSPGQFYEQYF. CDR3 nucleotides: TGTGCCTGGAGTCCGGGACAGTTCTACGAGCAGTACTTC. The V gene is TRBV30, the J gene TRBJ2-7, with TRBD1 matching 7 bases. The CDR3 spans 13 residues. The V and J ends lost 2 bases and 3 bases, in that order; junction bases with no gene match: 4. Germline CDR1 is GTSNPN and CDR2 is SVGIG (reference sequence).

The gene calls are TRBV5-6 and TRBJ2-3, with TRBD2 matching 7 bases. The J segment lost 4 bases and the V segment lost 1 base, leaving 9 bases of the junction unmatched. The length of the CDR3 is 16 residues. CDR1 and CDR2 (germline): SGHDT, YYEEEE. The CDR3 sequence is CASSLSLGGRADTQYF. The CDR3 DNA reads as TGTGCCAGCAGCTTGTCCCTCGGGGGGAGGGCAGATACGCAGTATTTT. Full variable domain (missing parts from reference TRBV5-6 and TRBJ2-3): DAGVTQSPTHLIKTRGQQVTLRCSPKSGHDTVSWYQQALGQGPQFIFQYYEEEERQRGNFPDRFSGHQFPNYSSELNVNALLLGDSALYLCASSLSLGGRADTQYFGPGTRLTVL.

The chain links TRBV11-2 to TRBJ2-3; 7 bases align to TRBD2. The V gene end was trimmed by 5 bases and the J gene end by 0 bases; junction bases not matched to a gene: 8. The CDR3 extends over 16 amino acids. Germline CDR1 SGHAT, CDR2 FQNNGV. The chain's CDR3 is CASSPWGGDSTDTQYF. Written as DNA, the CDR3 is TGTGCCAGCAGCCCCTGGGGGGGGGATAGCACAGATACGCAGTATTTT. Full variable domain (outside the CDR3, taken from reference TRBV11-2 and TRBJ2-3): EAGVAQSPRYKIIEKRQSVAFWCNPISGHATLYWYQQILGQGPKLLIQFQNNGVVDDSQLPKDRFSAERLKGVDSTLKIQPAKLEDSAVYLCASSPWGGDSTDTQYFGPGTRLTVL.

This clone was seen just once. The rearrangement links TRBV6-5 to TRBJ2-7; the D is unclear. V lost 2 bases, J lost 4 bases, and 9 bases lay in between. Germline V gene sequence: CDR1 MNHEY, CDR2 SVGAGI. There are 13 residues in the CDR3. The CDR3: CASSYQETYEQYF. CDR3 in DNA: TGTGCCAGCAGTTACCAGGAGACTTACGAGCAGTACTTC.

In regard to this clone: Other DNA sequences in the sample encode the same CDR3. This chain uses TRBV19 with TRBJ2-7; D is perhaps TRBD2 (6 bases). The CDR3 covers 13 residues. Germline V gives CDR1 LNHDA, CDR2 SQIVND (reference sequence). V lost 3 bases and J 1 base, leaving 7 bases between the germline ends. The CDR3 region is CASSIGGSYEQYF. The CDR3 DNA follows: TGTGCCAGTAGTATCGGAGGGTCCTACGAGCAGTACTTC.

The CDR3 sequence is CASSGDGTSGISEQYF. The CDR3 DNA sequence: TGTGCCAGCAGTGGGGACGGGACTAGCGGGATATCCGAGCAGTACTTC. The chain is built from TRBV2 and TRBJ2-7; 13 bases align to TRBD2. CDR3 length: 16 residues. V lost 4 bases to trimming and J lost 6 bases; unmatched junction nucleotides: 9. CDR1 is SNHLY, CDR2 FYNNEI, per germline.

The chain couples TRBV2 to TRBJ1-2, with 7 bases matching TRBD1. The CDR3 length is 18 residues. CDR1 SNHLY and CDR2 FYNNEI come from the germline V gene. The trim removed 5 bases at V and 0 bases at J, leaving 15 bases unmatched. The CDR3 sequence is CASSRLTQGQGANYGYTF. CDR3 nucleotide sequence: TGTGCCAGCAGTCGCCTTACACAGGGGCAGGGAGCTAACTATGGCTACACCTTC.

The J gene is TRBJ2-7, the V gene TRBV6-5; D is ambiguous. CDR3 length: 14 residues. V was clipped by 0 bases and J by 0 bases, with 6 bases between them. Per the germline V gene, CDR1 is MNHEY and CDR2 is SVGAGI. CDR3 in amino acids: CASSYSRSSYEQYF. In DNA form, the CDR3 reads TGTGCCAGCAGTTACTCAAGGAGCTCCTACGAGCAGTACTTC.

The rearrangement uses TRBV2 and TRBJ2-5; 8 nucleotides align to TRBD1. Losses at the gene ends were 10 bases for V and 7 bases for J; bases not matched to a gene: 11. The CDR3 runs to 13 residues. Germline V gene data show CDR1 as SNHLY and CDR2 as FYNNEI. In nucleotides, the CDR3 is TGTGCCACCCCAGGGGGCCCGCGGGGGACCCAGTACTTC. Encoded protein: CATPGGPRGTQYF.

This sequence joins TRBV7-2 and TRBJ1-2; no clear D gene. V was shortened by 10 bases and J by 4 bases, with 7 bases between the two germline ends. Germline loops: CDR1 SGHTA, CDR2 FQGNSA. This CDR3 spans 10 amino acids. The CDR3 sequence is CAIQVYGYTF. The CDR3, as DNA: TGTGCCATCCAGGTCTATGGCTACACCTTC. The full variable domain, in which reference TRBV7-2 and TRBJ1-2 provide the parts outside the CDR3, is GAGVSQSPSNKVTEKGKDVELRCDPISGHTALYWYRQSLGQGLEFLIYFQGNSAPDKSGLPSDRFSAERTGGSVSTLTIQRTQQEDSAVYLCAIQVYGYTFGSGTRLTVV.

The CDR3, as DNA: TGTGCCAGTAGTGGCGATGGCGGGGTACATTACGAGCAGTACTTC. The encoded protein is CASSGDGGVHYEQYF. The chain recombines TRBV19 with TRBJ2-7, with D maybe TRBD2 (6 bases). Germline lookup yields CDR1 LNHDA and CDR2 SQIVND (reference sequence). Trimming cost V 5 bases and J 4 bases, with 18 bases left between them. The CDR3 consists of 15 residues.

The chain couples TRBV19 to TRBJ2-1; 9 bases fit TRBD2. This CDR3 comprises 14 residues. Germline V gene data show CDR1 as LNHDA and CDR2 as SQIVND (reference sequence). J lost 8 bases, V lost 9 bases, and 11 bases had no gene match. CDR3 coding DNA: TGTGCCAGCAACCTAGGCGGGGGGGCAGATGAGCAGTTCTTC. It is translated as CASNLGGGADEQFF.

This sequence joins TRBV11-2 and TRBJ2-2, with TRBD2 matching over 8 bases. CDR1 is SGHAT, CDR2 FQNNGV, per germline. Trimming took 6 bases from V and 3 from J; bases not matched to a gene: 6. The CDR3 runs to 15 residues. CDR3 DNA: TGTGCCAGCAGACCGGGGGGGCCCCACACCGGGGAGCTGTTTTTT. It encodes CASRPGGPHTGELFF.

The chain links TRBV6-5 to TRBJ2-7; 8 nucleotides match TRBD2. The CDR3 contains 15 residues. V lost 4 bases to trimming and J lost 4 bases; unmatched junction nucleotides: 9. Germline loops: CDR1 MNHEY, CDR2 SVGAGI. The CDR3 DNA follows: TGTGCCAGCAGTTTTCACCGGGGGGGCGGATACGAGCAGTACTTC. It specifies CASSFHRGGGYEQYF.

The chain joins TRBV9 to TRBJ2-2; perhaps TRBD2 as D (7 bases). The CDR3 runs to 14 residues. Germline-derived CDR1 and CDR2 are SGDLS and YYNGEE. Trimming removed 8 bases from V and 3 bases from J, with 14 bases in between. CDR3 region: CASQRGGDTGELFF. DNA of the CDR3: TGTGCCAGTCAGAGGGGGGGCGACACCGGGGAGCTGTTTTTT.

V and J are TRBV11-2 and TRBJ1-5; D is possibly TRBD1 (5 bases). Germline V gene lookup returns CDR1 SGHAT and CDR2 FQNNGV. V was pared by 1 base and J by 2 bases, with 15 bases between. The CDR3 spans 17 residues. The CDR3, as DNA: TGTGCCAGCAGCTTAGTTTCCGGGACGGGAGGCAATCAGCCCCAGCATTTT. Its translation: CASSLVSGTGGNQPQHF.

The chain couples TRBV28 to TRBJ1-5; possibly TRBD1 for D (5 bases). There are 14 residues in the CDR3. Trimming stripped 3 bases from V and 12 bases from J, with 18 bases between. The germline V gene has CDR1 MDHEN and CDR2 SYDVKM. The CDR3 nucleotides read TGTGCCAGCAGTTTCTCAGGGATAATTGTTCTCCAGCATTTT. This encodes CASSFSGIIVLQHF.

V is TRBV2 and J is TRBJ1-2, with D maybe TRBD1 (6 bases). This CDR3 has 15 residues. V lost 2 bases and J lost 7, with 17 bases in between. Germline CDR1 and CDR2: SNHLY and FYNNEI. The CDR3 region has the DNA TGTGCCAGCAGTGAAATTACGGGAGGGGGAGCTGGCTACACCTTC. Its translation is CASSEITGGGAGYTF.

V is TRBV5-1 and J is TRBJ2-7, with D perhaps matching TRBD1 (6 bases). V lost 2 bases to trimming and J lost 6 bases, with 12 bases between them. Germline V gene data show CDR1 as SGHRS and CDR2 as YFSETQ. The CDR3 spans 13 residues. The CDR3 DNA follows: TGCGCCAGCAGCTTACGTCAGGGGACCGAGCAGTACTTC. Protein: CASSLRQGTEQYF.

The J gene is TRBJ2-2, the V gene TRBV7-9; no definite D call. The CDR3 totals 12 residues. In germline, CDR1 is SEHNR, CDR2 FQNEAQ (reference sequence). V was pared by 5 bases and J by 6 bases, with 7 bases between. CDR3 in DNA: TGTGCCAGCAGCCTCCTCTCCGGGGAGCTGTTTTTT. Translation gives CASSLLSGELFF.

This clone appeared a single time. The gene calls are TRBV6-5 and TRBJ1-2, with unresolved D. There are 15 residues in the CDR3. V gave up 3 bases and J gave up 8 bases, with 19 bases separating them. Germline lookup yields CDR1 MNHEY and CDR2 SVGAGI. CDR3 bases: TGTGCCAGCAGTTATAAGGCGGGTACCCCTAGCGGCTACACCTTC. Protein: CASSYKAGTPSGYTF.

The chain joins TRBV9 to TRBJ2-5; 13 bases fit TRBD2. Germline lookup yields CDR1 SGDLS and CDR2 YYNGEE. Trimming took 5 bases from V and 3 from J; bases not matched to a gene: 1. The CDR3 is 14 residues long. For the CDR3, the DNA is TGTGCCAGCAGTGGGACTAGCGGGGAAGAGACCCAGTACTTC. This sequence encodes CASSGTSGEETQYF.